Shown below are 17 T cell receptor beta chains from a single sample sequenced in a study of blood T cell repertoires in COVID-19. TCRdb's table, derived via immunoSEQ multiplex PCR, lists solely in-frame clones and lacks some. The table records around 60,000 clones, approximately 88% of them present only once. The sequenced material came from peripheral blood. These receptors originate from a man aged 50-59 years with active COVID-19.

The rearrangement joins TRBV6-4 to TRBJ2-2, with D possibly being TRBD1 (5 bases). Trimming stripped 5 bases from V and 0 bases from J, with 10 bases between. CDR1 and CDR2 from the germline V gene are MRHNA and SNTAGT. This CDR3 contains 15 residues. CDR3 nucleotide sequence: TGTGCCAGCAGTTTGACAGCCGCGAACACCGGGGAGCTGTTTTTT. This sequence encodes CASSLTAANTGELFF.

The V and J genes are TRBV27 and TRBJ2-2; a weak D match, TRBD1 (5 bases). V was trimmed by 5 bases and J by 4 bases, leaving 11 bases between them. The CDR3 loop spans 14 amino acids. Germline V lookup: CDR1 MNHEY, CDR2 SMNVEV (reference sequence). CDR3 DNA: TGTGCCAGCAGTCCCGGACATACCACCGGGGAGCTGTTTTTT. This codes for CASSPGHTTGELFF.

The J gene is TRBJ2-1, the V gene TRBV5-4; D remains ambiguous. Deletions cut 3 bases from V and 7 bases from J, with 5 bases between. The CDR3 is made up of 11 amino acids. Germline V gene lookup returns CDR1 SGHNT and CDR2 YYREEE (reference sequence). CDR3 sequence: CASSYQNEQFF. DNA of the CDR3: TGTGCCAGCAGCTATCAGAATGAGCAGTTCTTC.

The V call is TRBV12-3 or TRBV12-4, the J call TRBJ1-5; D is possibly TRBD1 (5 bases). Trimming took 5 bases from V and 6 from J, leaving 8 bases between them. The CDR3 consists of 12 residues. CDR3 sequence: CASSVRAQPQHF. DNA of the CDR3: TGTGCCAGCAGTGTCAGGGCTCAGCCCCAGCATTTT.

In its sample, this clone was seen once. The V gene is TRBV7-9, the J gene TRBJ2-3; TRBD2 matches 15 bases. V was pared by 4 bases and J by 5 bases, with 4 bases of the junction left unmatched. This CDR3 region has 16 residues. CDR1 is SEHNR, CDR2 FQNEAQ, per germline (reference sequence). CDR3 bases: TGTGCCAGCAGCTCGGGACTAGCGGGGGGAGTAGATACGCAGTATTTT. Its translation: CASSSGLAGGVDTQYF.

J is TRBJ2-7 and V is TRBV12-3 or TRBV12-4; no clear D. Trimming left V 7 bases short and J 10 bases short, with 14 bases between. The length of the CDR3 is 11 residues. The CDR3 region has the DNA TGTGCCAGCAAACTCGTGGGCGACCAGTACTTC. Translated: CASKLVGDQYF.

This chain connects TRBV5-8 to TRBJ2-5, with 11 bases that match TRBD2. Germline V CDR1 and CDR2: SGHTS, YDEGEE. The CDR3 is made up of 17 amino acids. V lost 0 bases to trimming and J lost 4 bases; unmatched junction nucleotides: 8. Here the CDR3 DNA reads TGTGCCAGCAGCTTGGTGGGAGTAGCGGGGGGGCGAGAGACCCAGTACTTC. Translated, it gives CASSLVGVAGGRETQYF.

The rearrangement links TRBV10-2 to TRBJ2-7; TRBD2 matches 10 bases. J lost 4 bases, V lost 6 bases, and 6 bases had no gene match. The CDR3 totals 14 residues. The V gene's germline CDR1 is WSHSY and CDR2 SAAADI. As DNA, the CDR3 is TGCGCCAGCAGAAGGACTAGCGGAGATTACGAGCAGTACTTC. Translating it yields CASRRTSGDYEQYF.

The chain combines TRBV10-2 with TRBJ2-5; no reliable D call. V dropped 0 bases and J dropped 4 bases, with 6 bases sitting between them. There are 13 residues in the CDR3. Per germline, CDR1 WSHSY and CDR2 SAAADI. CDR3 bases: TGCGCCAGCAGTGAGTCGAGAAGAGAGACCCAGTACTTC. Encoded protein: CASSESRRETQYF.

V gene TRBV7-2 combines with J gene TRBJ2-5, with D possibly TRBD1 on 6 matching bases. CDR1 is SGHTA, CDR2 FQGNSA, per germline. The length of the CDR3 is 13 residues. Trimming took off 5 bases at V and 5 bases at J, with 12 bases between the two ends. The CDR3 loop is CASSRDRTETQYF. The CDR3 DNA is TGTGCCAGCAGCCGAGACAGGACGGAGACCCAGTACTTC.

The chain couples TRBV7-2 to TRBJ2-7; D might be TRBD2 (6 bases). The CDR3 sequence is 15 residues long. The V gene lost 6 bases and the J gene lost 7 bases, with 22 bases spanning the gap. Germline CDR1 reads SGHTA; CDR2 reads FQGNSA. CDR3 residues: CASSLRTGGIHEQYF. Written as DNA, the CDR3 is TGTGCCAGCAGTCTCAGAACCGGGGGTATTCATGAGCAGTACTTC.

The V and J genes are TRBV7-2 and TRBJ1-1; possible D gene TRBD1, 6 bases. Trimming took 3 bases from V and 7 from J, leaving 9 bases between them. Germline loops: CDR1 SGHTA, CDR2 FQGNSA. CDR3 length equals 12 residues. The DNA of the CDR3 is TGTGCCAGCAGCTTGAGGGGGGGTGAAGCTTTCTTT. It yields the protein CASSLRGGEAFF.

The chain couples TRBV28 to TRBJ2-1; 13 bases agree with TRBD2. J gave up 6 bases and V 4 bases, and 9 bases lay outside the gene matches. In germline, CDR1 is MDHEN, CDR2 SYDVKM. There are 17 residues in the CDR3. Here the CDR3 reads CASSSGTSGVRGNEQFF. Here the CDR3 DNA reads TGTGCCAGCAGTTCTGGGACTAGCGGGGTTCGGGGCAATGAGCAGTTCTTC.

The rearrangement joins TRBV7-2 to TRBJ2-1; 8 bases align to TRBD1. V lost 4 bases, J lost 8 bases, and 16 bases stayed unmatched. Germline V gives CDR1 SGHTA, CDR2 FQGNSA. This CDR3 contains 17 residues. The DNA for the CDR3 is TGTGCCAGCAGCTCAAACGCCGGGACAGGATATTTACATGAGCAGTTCTTC. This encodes CASSSNAGTGYLHEQFF.

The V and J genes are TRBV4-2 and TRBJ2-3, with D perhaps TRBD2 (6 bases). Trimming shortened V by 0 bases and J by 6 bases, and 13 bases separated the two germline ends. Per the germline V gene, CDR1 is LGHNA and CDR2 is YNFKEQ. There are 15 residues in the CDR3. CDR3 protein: CASSQDMAGGDTQYF. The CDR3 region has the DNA TGTGCCAGCAGCCAAGATATGGCAGGAGGGGATACGCAGTATTTT.

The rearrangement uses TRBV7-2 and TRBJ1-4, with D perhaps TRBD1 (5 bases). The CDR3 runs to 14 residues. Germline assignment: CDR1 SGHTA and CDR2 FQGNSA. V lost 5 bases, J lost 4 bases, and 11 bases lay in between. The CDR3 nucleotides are TGTGCCAGCAGCCGGGGGATTATTAATGAAAAACTGTTTTTT. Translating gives CASSRGIINEKLFF.

The CDR3 here is CASSRAGGQGGSPLHF. The CDR3 DNA is TGCGCCAGCAGCCGGGCGGGCGGACAGGGGGGATCACCCCTCCACTTT. The chain uses TRBV4-3 and TRBJ1-6; 10 positions match TRBD1. CDR1 is LGHNA and CDR2 is YSLEER in the germline V gene. V was clipped by 4 bases and J by 10 bases; unmatched bases: 10. CDR3 length equals 16 residues.